The 12 T cell receptor beta chains reported below all come from one sample, sequenced in a study of T cells in Graves' hyperthyroidism and ophthalmopathy. Amplified TCR beta CDR3 regions derived from RNA transcripts. A set of HTBI primers served as the primers for a first-round RT-PCR of the TCR CDR3. TCRdb fed the multiplex PCR reads into MiXCR, producing one record per CDR3 protein. Of some 550,000 distinct CDR3 sequences in the sample, 20% to 25% were seen once. The sample was blood. These receptors came from a man aged 18 to 30 with Graves' hyperthyroidism.

This clonotype was recorded many times. The CDR3 DNA reads TGTGCCAGCAGCGGTATTGACCCAGGCAATCAGCCCCAGCATTTT. This translates into CASSGIDPGNQPQHF. The J gene is TRBJ1-5, the V gene TRBV2, with D uncertain. Per germline, CDR1 SNHLY and CDR2 FYNNEI. The length of the CDR3 is 15 residues. Trimming took off 6 bases at V and 2 bases at J, with 14 bases between the two ends.

This clonotype showed up many times. This chain uses TRBV6-1 with TRBJ2-7; TRBD1 matches at 8 bases. The V gene's germline CDR1 is MNHNS and CDR2 SASEGT. V gave up 5 bases and J gave up 2 bases; unmatched junction bases: 5. The CDR3 covers 14 residues. The CDR3 sequence is CASSRDRSTYEQYF. In nucleotides, the CDR3 is TGTGCCAGCAGTCGGGACAGGTCCACCTACGAGCAGTACTTC.

The chain carries TRBV5-1 and TRBJ1-1; D not resolved. The CDR3 runs 15 residues. Trimming removed 0 bases from V and 3 bases from J, with 12 bases in between. Germline V gene lookup returns CDR1 SGHRS and CDR2 YFSETQ. CDR3 in amino acids: CASSLGWSPDTEAFF. CDR3 nucleotides: TGCGCCAGCAGCTTGGGGTGGAGCCCAGACACTGAAGCTTTCTTT.

J is TRBJ2-5 and V is TRBV14; maybe TRBD1 (5 bases). CDR1 is SGHDN and CDR2 is FVKESK in the germline V gene. This CDR3 spans 15 amino acids. V was clipped by 0 bases and J by 2 bases, with 10 bases between them. CDR3 bases: TGTGCCAGCAGCCAAGATCAAGCAGGGCAAGAGACCCAGTACTTC. Its protein is CASSQDQAGQETQYF. The full variable domain, in which reference TRBV14 and TRBJ2-5 provide the parts outside the CDR3, is EAGVTQFPSHSVIEKGQTVTLRCDPISGHDNLYWYRRVMGKEIKFLLHFVKESKQDESGMPNNRFLAERTGGTYSTLKVQPAELEDSGVYFCASSQDQAGQETQYFGPGTRLLVL.

This clonotype was seen at least ten times. This chain uses TRBV6-2 or TRBV6-3 with TRBJ2-7, with 12 bases matching TRBD2. The CDR3 contains 15 residues. The germline V gene encodes CDR1 MNHEY and CDR2 SVGEGT. Losses at the gene ends were 6 bases for V and 3 bases for J; bases not matched to a gene: 6. The CDR3: CASSRRTSGDYEQYF. Here the CDR3 DNA reads TGTGCCAGCAGCCGCAGGACTAGCGGGGACTACGAGCAGTACTTC.

This clonotype was picked up many times. This rearrangement joins TRBV12-3 or TRBV12-4 to TRBJ2-7, with TRBD2 as a possible D gene (5 bases). The CDR3 covers 15 residues. With 7 bases removed from V and 0 bases from J, the gap between germline ends came to 16 bases. The CDR3: CASTLTKIPSYEQYF. The CDR3 nucleotides are TGTGCCAGCACCTTGACTAAAATCCCCTCCTACGAGCAGTACTTC.

This clonotype was seen at least ten times. The V call is TRBV5-1, the J call TRBJ2-3; weak D call: TRBD1 (6 bases). V dropped 4 bases and J dropped 1 base, with 10 bases sitting between them. From germline, CDR1 is SGHRS and CDR2 YFSETQ. The CDR3 spans 14 residues. The CDR3 DNA sequence: TGCGCCAGCAGCACTAACAGGGGCACAGATACGCAGTATTTT. Protein: CASSTNRGTDTQYF.

This clonotype was observed many times. This rearrangement joins TRBV9 to TRBJ1-2, with D tentatively TRBD1 (5 bases). Trimming took off 6 bases at V and 7 bases at J, with 16 bases between the two ends. The germline gives CDR1 SGDLS, CDR2 YYNGEE. The CDR3 consists of 13 residues. The DNA for the CDR3 is TGTGCCAGCACCACGGGGGATGTTGGTGGCTACACCTTC. It codes for CASTTGDVGGYTF.

The V call is TRBV29-1, the J call TRBJ1-2; 11 bases are a match to TRBD1. Germline CDR1 SQVTM, CDR2 ANQGSEA. The CDR3 runs to 13 residues. The V segment lost 6 bases and the J segment 6 bases; nucleotides outside the gene matches: 6. The CDR3 sequence: CSVPGQGAHGYTF. In DNA, the CDR3 is TGCAGCGTACCCGGACAGGGGGCGCATGGCTACACCTTC.

The sample holds one count of this clonotype. This could be a read error, since a much larger clone is one nucleotide away. The genes are TRBV20-1 and TRBJ2-7; D gene uncertain. CDR3 size: 14 residues. In germline, CDR1 is DFQATT, CDR2 SNEGSKA (reference sequence). CDR3 nucleotide sequence: TGCAGTGCTAGAGGGGGAATTAATTTCTACGAGCAGTGCTTC. Its protein is CSARGGINFYEQCF.

This clonotype was seen many times. CDR3 in DNA: TGTGCCAGCAGTTTCCTGACGCGTCCAAACAGGGATCCCTACGAGCAGTACTTC. This translates into CASSFLTRPNRDPYEQYF. The genes are TRBV28 and TRBJ2-7; D is perhaps TRBD1 (6 bases). Germline V gene sequence: CDR1 MDHEN, CDR2 SYDVKM. This CDR3 is 18 amino acids long. The V gene lost 3 bases and the J gene lost 2 bases, with 23 bases spanning the gap.

This clonotype was seen at least ten times. The chain is built from TRBV4-1 and TRBJ1-2; D remains ambiguous. Trimming removed 0 bases from V and 6 bases from J, with 14 bases in between. This CDR3 comprises 15 residues. Per the germline V gene, CDR1 is MGHRA and CDR2 is YSYEKL. The CDR3 sequence: CASSQDLGLINGYTF. The DNA of the CDR3 is TGCGCCAGCAGCCAAGATTTAGGGCTGATAAATGGCTACACCTTC.